The text below deals with one T cell receptor (beta chain). The deep-level immunoSEQ assay was used. The assay was immunoSEQ multiplex PCR, and TCRdb's table has in-frame clones only and misses some. The sample has 2,100,000 or so clones; about 94% are singletons. CD4+ cell separation produced CD45RA+ naive and CD45RA-negative memory subsets. These data come from a study of shared clonotypes between healthy human individuals. Trimming pared 4 bases from V and 4 bases from J, leaving 10 bases between. Per germline, CDR1 SQVTM and CDR2 ANQGSEA. This CDR3 is 13 amino acids long. The TCR was taken from a man younger than 30 in good health. The genes are TRBV29-1 and TRBJ2-2, with a tentative D call TRBD2 (5 bases). Source material: naive CD4+ T cells sorted from blood. Documented subset: CD45RA+ positively selected. In DNA, the CDR3 is TGCAGCGTTGGTGGGCGGGCCACCGGGGAGCTGTTTTTT. Encoded protein: CSVGGRATGELFF.